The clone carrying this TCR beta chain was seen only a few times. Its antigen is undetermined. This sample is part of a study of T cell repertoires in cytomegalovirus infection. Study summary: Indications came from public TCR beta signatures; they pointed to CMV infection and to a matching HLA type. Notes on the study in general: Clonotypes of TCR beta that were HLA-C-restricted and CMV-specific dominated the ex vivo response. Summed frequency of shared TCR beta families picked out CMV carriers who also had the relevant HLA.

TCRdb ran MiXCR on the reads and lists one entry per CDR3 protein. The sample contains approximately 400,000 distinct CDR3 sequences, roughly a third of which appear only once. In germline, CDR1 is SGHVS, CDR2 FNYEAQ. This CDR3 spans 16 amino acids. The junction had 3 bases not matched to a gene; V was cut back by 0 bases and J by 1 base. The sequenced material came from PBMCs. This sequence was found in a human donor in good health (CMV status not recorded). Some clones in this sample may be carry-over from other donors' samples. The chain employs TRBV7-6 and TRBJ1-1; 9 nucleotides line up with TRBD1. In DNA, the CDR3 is TGTGCCAGCAGCTTAGCCGGGACAGGGAGGAACACTGAAGCTTTCTTT. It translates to CASSLAGTGRNTEAFF. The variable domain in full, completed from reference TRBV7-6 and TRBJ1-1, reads GAGVSQSPRYKVTKRGQDVALRCDPISGHVSLYWYRQALGQGPEFLTYFNYEAQQDKSGLPNDRFSAERPEGSISTLTIQRTEQRDSAMYRCASSLAGTGRNTEAFFGQGTRLTVV.